The sequence of this TCR beta chain was determined in a study of blood T cell repertoires in COVID-19. The CDR3 sequence is 17 residues long. Per germline, CDR1 SGHTA and CDR2 FQGNSA. V was pared by 7 bases and J by 1 base, with 19 bases between. The Seattle patients joined while their infection was active and were tracked longitudinally afterward. In the study's own analysis: It was from reference gene primer amplification that nucleated cell counts were estimated. The assay was immunoSEQ multiplex PCR, and TCRdb's table has in-frame clones only and misses some. V and J calls and clone size follow that table, whereas D and trimming were derived from the DNA. The table records some 330,000 clones, roughly 91% of them present only once.

The sequenced sample was peripheral blood. This receptor was obtained from a woman in her twenties or thirties with COVID-19, enrolled during active disease. V usage is TRBV7-2 and J usage is TRBJ1-4; no clear D. The CDR3, as DNA: TGTGCCAGCACCCCCCCTAACGACGGGAGAACTAATGAAAAACTGTTTTTT. This codes for CASTPPNDGRTNEKLFF.